The rows below give T cell receptor beta chains drawn from one sample of a study of blood T cell repertoires in COVID-19. Data came from immunoSEQ multiplex PCR; TCRdb stores just in-frame clones and leaves some out. The repertoire holds 150,000 to 200,000 clones, with 85% to 95% as singletons. The sequenced sample was peripheral blood. The receptor set was obtained from a woman aged 45-65 years with acute or convalescent COVID-19. CDR3s include the opening cysteine and the closing phenylalanine or tryptophan. The D gene is left open where the match is weak. Size is stated for part of the rows, as once, few or many counts, or as a class when the clone is expanded.

J gene	D gene	V gene	clone size	CDR3 protein	CDR3 DNA
TRBJ1-2	NA	TRBV6-1	NA	CASSEGRFPYGYTF	TGTGCCAGCAGTGAAGGGAGGTTCCCCTATGGCTACACCTTC
TRBJ1-1	TRBD1	TRBV7-9	NA	CASSIYRGGTEAFF	TGTGCCAGCAGCATCTACAGGGGGGGTACTGAAGCTTTCTTT
TRBJ1-6	TRBD1	TRBV10-2	NA	CASSIETGGNSPLHF	TGCGCCAGCAGTATTGAGACAGGGGGGAATTCACCCCTCCACTTT
TRBJ2-5	TRBD2	TRBV6-5	NA	CASTFRGEQETQYF	TGTGCCAGCACCTTTCGGGGGGAACAAGAGACCCAGTACTTC
TRBJ1-1	NA	TRBV29-1	NA	CSVSQGRDTEAFF	TGCAGCGTTTCGCAGGGTCGAGACACTGAAGCTTTCTTT
TRBJ2-7	TRBD1	TRBV9	NA	CASSGTGRKREQYF	TGTGCCAGCAGCGGGACAGGGAGGAAGAGAGAGCAGTACTTC
TRBJ2-2	NA	TRBV19	NA	CASSLGRELFF	TGTGCCAGTAGTTTGGGCAGGGAGCTGTTTTTT
TRBJ1-3	TRBD1	TRBV7-2	NA	CASSPQGGTGNTIYF	TGTGCCAGCAGCCCCCAGGGGGGAACTGGAAACACCATATATTTT
TRBJ1-2	TRBD1	TRBV19	NA	CASSPQGGGYTF	TGTGCCAGTAGTCCCCAGGGGGGTGGCTACACCTTC
TRBJ1-1	NA	TRBV11-2	NA	CASSLYPGAGNTEAFF	TGTGCCAGCAGCTTATACCCCGGTGCAGGGAACACTGAAGCTTTCTTT
TRBJ2-2	NA	TRBV7-2	NA	CASSSVTGNTGELFF	TGTGCCAGCAGCTCCGTGACAGGGAACACCGGGGAGCTGTTTTTT
TRBJ2-3	NA	TRBV7-2	NA	CASSLVDFRDTQYF	TGTGCCAGCAGCTTAGTGGATTTCAGGGATACGCAGTATTTT
TRBJ1-1	NA	TRBV12-3/TRBV12-4	NA	CASSLARSEAFF	TGTGCCAGCAGTTTAGCGCGGAGTGAAGCTTTCTTT
TRBJ2-7	TRBD2	TRBV11-2	NA	CASSLGPSGASSSYEQYF	TGTGCCAGCAGCTTAGGACCCAGCGGGGCCTCCAGCTCCTACGAGCAGTACTTC
TRBJ2-6	TRBD1	TRBV7-8	NA	CASSFRTGLISGANVLTF	TGTGCCAGCAGCTTCCGGACAGGCCTAATCTCTGGGGCCAACGTCCTGACTTTC
TRBJ2-1	NA	TRBV25-1	NA	CASSDPVLLGEQFF	TGTGCCAGCAGTGACCCGGTGCTCCTCGGTGAGCAGTTCTTC
TRBJ1-2	TRBD1	TRBV6-5	NA	CASSYTGANYGYTF	TGTGCCAGCAGTTACACAGGGGCTAACTATGGCTACACCTTC
TRBJ2-2	TRBD1	TRBV10-1	NA	CASSPWDRGLGTGELFF	TGCGCCAGCAGTCCCTGGGACAGGGGGCTCGGCACCGGGGAGCTGTTTTTT
TRBJ2-5	TRBD2	TRBV19	NA	CASSIGTSVPGETQYF	TGTGCCAGTAGTATCGGGACTAGCGTACCGGGTGAGACCCAGTACTTC
TRBJ1-3	NA	TRBV7-2	once	CASSLEGWVSGNTIYF	TGTGCCAGCAGCTTAGAGGGGTGGGTCTCTGGAAACACCATATATTTT
TRBJ2-2	TRBD2	TRBV11-2	NA	CASSLGLAGSTGELFF	TGTGCCAGCAGCTTAGGGCTAGCGGGGTCCACCGGGGAGCTGTTTTTT
TRBJ2-3	NA	TRBV30	NA	CAWQDSTDTQYF	TGTGCCTGGCAGGACTCCACAGATACGCAGTATTTT